The 20 T cell receptor beta chains below were found in one sample sequenced in a study of blood T cell repertoires in COVID-19. Profiled with immunoSEQ multiplex PCR; TCRdb holds only in-frame clones, not every one. Here the sample spans about 58,000 clones, 75% to 90% being singletons. The sample comprised peripheral blood. The source is a man aged 60-69 years with acute or convalescent COVID-19.

J is TRBJ2-7 and V is TRBV3-1 (or the pseudogene TRBV3-2); TRBD2 matches 7 bases. The CDR3 totals 15 residues. Per germline, CDR1 LGHDT and CDR2 YNNKEL (reference sequence). The V gene end was trimmed by 1 base and the J gene end by 0 bases; junction bases not matched to a gene: 3. DNA for the CDR3: TGTGCCAGCAGCCAAGTCACTAGCGACTCCTACGAGCAGTACTTC. Protein product: CASSQVTSDSYEQYF.

This clone appeared a few times. The J gene is TRBJ1-2, the V gene TRBV7-2; a possible D gene is TRBD1 (6 bases). CDR3 length: 15 residues. The germline V and J ends were trimmed by 1 base and 3 bases, with 12 bases remaining between them. The germline V gene has CDR1 SGHTA and CDR2 FQGNSA. Here the CDR3 reads CASSLDAGEYYGYTF. For the CDR3, the DNA is TGTGCCAGCAGCTTAGATGCAGGGGAATACTATGGCTACACCTTC.

The chain uses TRBV5-1 and TRBJ2-3; no clear D gene. The CDR3 sequence is 15 residues long. Germline-derived CDR1 and CDR2 are SGHRS and YFSETQ. V was shortened by 1 base and J by 4 bases, with 13 bases between the two germline ends. CDR3 sequence: CASSLSPPPADTQYF. DNA for the CDR3: TGCGCCAGCAGCTTGTCTCCCCCCCCGGCAGATACGCAGTATTTT.

The rearrangement joins TRBV10-3 to TRBJ1-1, with 9 bases that match TRBD1. This CDR3 spans 14 amino acids. From germline, CDR1 is ENHRY and CDR2 SYGVKD. Trimming cost V 6 bases and J 7 bases; bases outside gene matches: 9. The CDR3 bases are TGTGCCATCAGACAGGGGGCGAATCCCTTTGAAGCTTTCTTT. This codes for CAIRQGANPFEAFF.

The chain employs TRBV12-5 and TRBJ2-1, with 14 bases lining up with TRBD2. The germline V gene encodes CDR1 LGHNT and CDR2 FRNRAP. V shed 4 bases and J 0 bases; nucleotides not matched to a gene: 11. This CDR3 spans 20 amino acids. The CDR3 here is CASGSKTGLAGGASYNEQFF. Written as DNA, the CDR3 is TGTGCTAGTGGTTCCAAAACAGGACTAGCGGGAGGTGCCTCCTACAATGAGCAGTTCTTC.

V and J are TRBV30 and TRBJ2-4; D is possibly TRBD2 (5 bases). Per the germline V gene, CDR1 is GTSNPN and CDR2 is SVGIG (reference sequence). V was clipped by 7 bases and J by 9 bases, with 25 bases between them. CDR3 size: 15 residues. The CDR3 coding sequence is TGTGCCTACCGAGGAGTTCGGGGAGACCCCCCCATTCAGTACTTC. Residues: CAYRGVRGDPPIQYF.

The chain uses TRBV6-2 or TRBV6-3 and TRBJ1-2; D is unclear. Trimming shortened V by 2 bases and J by 2 bases, and 9 bases separated the two germline ends. Germline CDR1 MNHEY, CDR2 SVGEGT. CDR3 length: 14 amino acids. In DNA form, the CDR3 reads TGTGCCAGCAGTTACAGTCCGGGGAACTATGGCTACACCTTC. Translation gives CASSYSPGNYGYTF.

The gene calls are TRBV7-3 and TRBJ1-5; no clear D gene. The CDR3 has 13 residues. V was cut by 1 base and J by 8 bases, with 9 bases left in between. Germline CDR1 SGHTA, CDR2 FQGTGA. The chain's CDR3 is CASSLSLLEPQHF. The CDR3 DNA is TGTGCCAGCAGCTTAAGTCTTCTAGAGCCCCAGCATTTT.

The V and J genes are TRBV7-9 and TRBJ2-7; 11 positions agree with TRBD2. The CDR3 runs to 13 residues. Trimming took 5 bases from V and 3 from J; bases not matched to a gene: 0. Germline V gene lookup returns CDR1 SEHNR and CDR2 FQNEAQ (reference sequence). This CDR3 reads CASSGTSGYEQYF. For the CDR3, the DNA is TGTGCCAGCAGCGGGACTAGCGGCTACGAGCAGTACTTC.

This rearrangement joins TRBV30 to TRBJ2-7; 7 bases match TRBD2. CDR1 is GTSNPN and CDR2 is SVGIG in the germline V gene (reference sequence). V was clipped by 3 bases and J by 3 bases; unmatched bases: 5. The CDR3 runs to 13 residues. The CDR3 coding sequence is TGTGCCTGGAGGGGGGACTATCTCTACGAGCAGTACTTC. It yields the protein CAWRGDYLYEQYF.

The chain recombines TRBV27 with TRBJ1-6; 7 nucleotides agree with TRBD1. Germline V gene lookup returns CDR1 MNHEY and CDR2 SMNVEV (reference sequence). This CDR3 comprises 14 residues. V lost 6 bases to trimming and J lost 6 bases; unmatched junction nucleotides: 5. The CDR3 reads CASRPGTANSPLHF. For the CDR3, the DNA is TGTGCCAGCAGACCCGGGACAGCTAATTCACCCCTCCACTTT.

The chain has TRBV4-3 and TRBJ2-3; TRBD2 might be the D (7 bases). The V end lost 0 bases, the J end lost 14 bases, and 18 bases lay between the germline ends. There are 14 residues in the CDR3. Germline CDR1 LGHNA, CDR2 YSLEER. CDR3 sequence reads: CASSQDQYRGARYF. Written as DNA, the CDR3 is TGCGCCAGCAGCCAAGATCAGTATCGGGGGGCTCGGTATTTT.

V gene TRBV6-5 combines with J gene TRBJ2-7, with 10 bases lining up with TRBD2. The CDR3 is 15 amino acids. Germline V gene lookup returns CDR1 MNHEY and CDR2 SVGAGI. The ends lost 2 bases at V and 4 bases at J; junction bases unmatched: 5. DNA of the CDR3: TGTGCCAGCAGTTACGTGTCTAGCGGGAGTTACGAGCAGTACTTC. Protein product: CASSYVSSGSYEQYF.

The chain is built from TRBV6-1 and TRBJ2-5; weak D call: TRBD1 (5 bases). The V gene lost 2 bases and the J gene lost 7 bases, with 20 bases spanning the gap. The CDR3 is 16 amino acids. CDR1 and CDR2 from the germline V gene are MNHNS and SASEGT. The DNA of the CDR3 is TGTGCCAGCAGTGAACGGGCAGCCCAGGGATTGGGGACCCAGTACTTC. Protein: CASSERAAQGLGTQYF.

The chain has TRBV29-1 and TRBJ1-1; D is unclear. V lost 7 bases and J lost 0, with 12 bases in between. CDR3 length: 13 residues. Germline V gene lookup returns CDR1 SQVTM and CDR2 ANQGSEA. The CDR3 region is CSGRPNLNTEAFF. CDR3 DNA sequence: TGCAGCGGTCGCCCGAACTTGAACACTGAAGCTTTCTTT.

This clone has only a few counts. V and J are TRBV14 and TRBJ1-4; D possibly corresponds to TRBD1 (5 bases). CDR1 is SGHDN and CDR2 is FVKESK in the germline V gene. V gave up 4 bases and J gave up 7 bases, with 13 bases separating them. This CDR3 is 14 amino acids long. The CDR3 region has the DNA TGTGCCAGCAGCCCCGGGACTCTATCTGAAAAACTGTTTTTT. The encoded protein is CASSPGTLSEKLFF.

The chain joins TRBV7-8 to TRBJ2-2; 7 bases are shared with TRBD1. Germline assignment: CDR1 SGHVS and CDR2 FQNEAQ. The CDR3 is 16 residues long. Germline trimming cut 3 bases from V and 2 bases from J; bases unmatched to any gene: 6. The CDR3 here is CASSFSGTVNTGELFF. CDR3 coding DNA: TGTGCCAGCAGCTTTTCCGGGACAGTCAACACCGGGGAGCTGTTTTTT. The entire variable domain, with the rest obtained from reference TRBV7-8 and TRBJ2-2, is as follows: GAGVSQSPRYKVAKRGQDVALRCDPISGHVSLFWYQQALGQGPEFLTYFQNEAQLDKSGLPSDRFFAERPEGSVSTLKIQRTQQEDSAVYLCASSFSGTVNTGELFFGEGSRLTVL.

The CDR3 nucleotides read TGCAGCGTTGGCATAGGGGACAATGAGCAGTTCTTC. The encoded protein is CSVGIGDNEQFF. The V gene is TRBV29-1, the J gene TRBJ2-1, with D maybe TRBD1 (5 bases). Trimming took 4 bases from V and 5 from J, leaving 9 bases between them. Per the germline V gene, CDR1 is SQVTM and CDR2 is ANQGSEA. This CDR3 is built from 12 residues.

In the case of this clone: One end of the junction does not line up with germline, which may come from a read error. The rearrangement links TRBV9 to TRBJ1-3; TRBD1 aligns across 8 bases. Looked up from germline, CDR1 is SGDLS and CDR2 is YYNGEE. The CDR3 runs to 11 residues. DNA for the CDR3: TGTGCCAGCAGCGTAGAGGGGACAGGCCGTTTT. Residues: CASSVEGTGRF.

The V and J genes are TRBV19 and TRBJ1-1; D might be TRBD1 (5 bases). V was shortened by 6 bases and J by 1 base, with 30 bases between the two germline ends. The CDR3 is 20 residues long. The germline gives CDR1 LNHDA, CDR2 SQIVND (reference sequence). CDR3 DNA: TGTGCCAGTAGGACCGTTAGGAGGGCCAGTGGACATGGCGCGAACACTGAAGCTTTCTTT. It specifies CASRTVRRASGHGANTEAFF.